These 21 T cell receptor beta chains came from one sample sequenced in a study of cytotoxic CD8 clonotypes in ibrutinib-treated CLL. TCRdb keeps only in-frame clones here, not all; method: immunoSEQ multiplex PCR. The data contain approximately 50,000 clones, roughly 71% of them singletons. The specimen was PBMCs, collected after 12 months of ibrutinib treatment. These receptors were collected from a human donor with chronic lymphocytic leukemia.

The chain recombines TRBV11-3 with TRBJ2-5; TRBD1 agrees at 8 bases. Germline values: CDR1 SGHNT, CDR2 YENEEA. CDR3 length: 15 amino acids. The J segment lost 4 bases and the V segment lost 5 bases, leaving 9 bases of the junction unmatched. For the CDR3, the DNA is TGTGCCAGCAGCCAAGGGGGCAGGGGGCCAGAGACCCAGTACTTC. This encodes CASSQGGRGPETQYF.

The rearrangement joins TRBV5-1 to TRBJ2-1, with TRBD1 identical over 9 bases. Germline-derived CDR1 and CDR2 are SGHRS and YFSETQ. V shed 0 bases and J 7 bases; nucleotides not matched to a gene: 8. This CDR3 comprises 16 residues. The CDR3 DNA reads TGCGCCAGCAGCTTGGCCGGCGGGACAGGGATAAATGAGCAGTTCTTC. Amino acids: CASSLAGGTGINEQFF.

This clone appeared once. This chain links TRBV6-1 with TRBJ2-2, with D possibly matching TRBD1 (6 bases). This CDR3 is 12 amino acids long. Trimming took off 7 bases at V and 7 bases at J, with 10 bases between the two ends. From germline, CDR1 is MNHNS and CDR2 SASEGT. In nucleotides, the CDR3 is TGTGCCAGCATTCTAGGGGGCGGGGAGCTGTTTTTT. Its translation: CASILGGGELFF.

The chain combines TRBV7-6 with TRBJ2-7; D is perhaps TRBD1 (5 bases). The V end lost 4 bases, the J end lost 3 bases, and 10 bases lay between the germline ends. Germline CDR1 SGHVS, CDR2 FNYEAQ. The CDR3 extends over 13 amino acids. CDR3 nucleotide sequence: TGTGCCAGCAGCTCCTCGGACATCTACGAGCAGTACTTC. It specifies CASSSSDIYEQYF.

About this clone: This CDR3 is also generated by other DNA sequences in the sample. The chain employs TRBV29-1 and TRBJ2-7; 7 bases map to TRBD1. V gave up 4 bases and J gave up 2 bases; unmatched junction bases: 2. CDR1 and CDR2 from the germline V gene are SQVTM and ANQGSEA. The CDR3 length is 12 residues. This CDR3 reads CSVAGTAYEQYF. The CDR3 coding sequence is TGCAGCGTTGCAGGGACAGCCTACGAGCAGTACTTC.

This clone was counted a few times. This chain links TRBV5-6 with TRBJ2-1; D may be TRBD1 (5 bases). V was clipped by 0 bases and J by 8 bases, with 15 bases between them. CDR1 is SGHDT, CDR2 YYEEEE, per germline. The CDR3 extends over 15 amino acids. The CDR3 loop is CASSLAEQVFDEQFF. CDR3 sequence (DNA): TGTGCCAGCAGCTTGGCCGAACAGGTGTTCGATGAGCAGTTCTTC.

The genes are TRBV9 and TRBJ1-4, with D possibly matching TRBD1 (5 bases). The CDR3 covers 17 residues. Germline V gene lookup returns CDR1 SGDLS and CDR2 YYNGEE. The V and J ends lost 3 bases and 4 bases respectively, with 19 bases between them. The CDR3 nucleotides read TGTGCCAGCAGCGGCGACCCCCTGGGGCCCGTTAATGAAAAACTGTTTTTT. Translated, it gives CASSGDPLGPVNEKLFF.

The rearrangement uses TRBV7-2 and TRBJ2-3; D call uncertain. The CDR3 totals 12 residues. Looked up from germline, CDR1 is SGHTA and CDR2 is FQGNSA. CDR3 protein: CGSKPGTDTQYF. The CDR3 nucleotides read TGTGGGTCGAAGCCCGGCACAGATACGCAGTATTTT.

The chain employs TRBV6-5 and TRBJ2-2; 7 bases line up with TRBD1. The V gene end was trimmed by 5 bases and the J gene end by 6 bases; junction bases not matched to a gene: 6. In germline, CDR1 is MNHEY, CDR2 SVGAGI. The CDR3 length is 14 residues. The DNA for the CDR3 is TGTGCCAGCAGTCGACAGGGTGGCGCCGGGGAGCTGTTTTTT. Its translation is CASSRQGGAGELFF.

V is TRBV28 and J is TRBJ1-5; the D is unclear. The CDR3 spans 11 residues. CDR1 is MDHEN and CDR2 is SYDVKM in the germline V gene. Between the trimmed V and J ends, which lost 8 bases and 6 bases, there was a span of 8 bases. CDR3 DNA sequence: TGTGCCAGCGGCCTAGGTCAGCCCCAGCATTTT. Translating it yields CASGLGQPQHF.

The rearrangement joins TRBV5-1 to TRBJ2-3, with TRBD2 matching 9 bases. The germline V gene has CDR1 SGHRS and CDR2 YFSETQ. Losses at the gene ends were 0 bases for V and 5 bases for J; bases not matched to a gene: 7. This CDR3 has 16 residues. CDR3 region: CASSLDAGGLGDTQYF. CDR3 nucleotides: TGCGCCAGCAGCTTGGATGCGGGAGGGTTGGGAGATACGCAGTATTTT.

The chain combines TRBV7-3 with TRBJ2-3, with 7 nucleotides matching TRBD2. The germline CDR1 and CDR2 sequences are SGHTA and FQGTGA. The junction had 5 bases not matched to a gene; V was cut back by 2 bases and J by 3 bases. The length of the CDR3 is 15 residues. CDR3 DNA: TGTGCCAGCAGCTTAGCGGGGAGGGCGACAGATACGCAGTATTTT. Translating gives CASSLAGRATDTQYF.

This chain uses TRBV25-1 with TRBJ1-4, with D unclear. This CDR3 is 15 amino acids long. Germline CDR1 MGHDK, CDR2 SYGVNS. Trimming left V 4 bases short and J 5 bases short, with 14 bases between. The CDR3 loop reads CASSATGSLNEKLFF. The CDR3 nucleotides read TGTGCCAGCAGTGCAACGGGTAGCCTAAATGAAAAACTGTTTTTT.

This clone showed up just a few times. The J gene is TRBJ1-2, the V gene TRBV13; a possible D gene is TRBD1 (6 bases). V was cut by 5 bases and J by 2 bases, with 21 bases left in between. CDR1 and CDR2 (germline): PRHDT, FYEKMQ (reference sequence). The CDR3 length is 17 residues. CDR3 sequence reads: CASSIRTDAASNYGYTF. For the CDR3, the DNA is TGTGCCAGCAGCATCCGGACAGACGCGGCAAGCAACTATGGCTACACCTTC.

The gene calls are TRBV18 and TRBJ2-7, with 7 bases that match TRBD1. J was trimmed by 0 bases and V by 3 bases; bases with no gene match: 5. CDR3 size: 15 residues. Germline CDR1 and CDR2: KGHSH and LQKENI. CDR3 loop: CASSPPGQTSYEQYF. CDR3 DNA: TGTGCCAGCTCACCTCCGGGACAGACCTCCTACGAGCAGTACTTC. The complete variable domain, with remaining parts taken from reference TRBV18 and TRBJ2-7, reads NAGVMQNPRHLVRRRGQEARLRCSPMKGHSHVYWYRQLPEEGLKFMVYLQKENIIDESGMPKERFSAEFPKEGPSILRIQQVVRGDSAAYFCASSPPGQTSYEQYFGPGTRLTVT.

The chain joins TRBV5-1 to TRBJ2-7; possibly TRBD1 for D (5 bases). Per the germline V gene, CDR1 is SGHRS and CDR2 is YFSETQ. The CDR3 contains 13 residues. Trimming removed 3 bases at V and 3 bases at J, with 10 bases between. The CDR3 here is CASSSPGHYEQYF. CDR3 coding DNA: TGCGCCAGCAGCTCACCAGGGCACTACGAGCAGTACTTC. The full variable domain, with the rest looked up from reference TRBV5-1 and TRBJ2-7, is KAGVTQTPRYLIKTRGQQVTLSCSPISGHRSVSWYQQTPGQGLQFLFEYFSETQRNKGNFPGRFSGRQFSNSRSEMNVSTLELGDSALYLCASSSPGHYEQYFGPGTRLTVT.

Here the CDR3 reads CASSYGGRAGRDEQYF. The CDR3 region has the DNA TGTGCCAGCAGTTACGGAGGCCGGGCGGGTAGGGACGAGCAGTACTTC. The rearrangement uses TRBV6-5 and TRBJ2-7; tentatively, D is TRBD2 (5 bases). Germline CDR1 reads MNHEY; CDR2 reads SVGAGI. Trimming stripped 2 bases from V and 5 bases from J, with 19 bases between. This CDR3 is 16 amino acids long.

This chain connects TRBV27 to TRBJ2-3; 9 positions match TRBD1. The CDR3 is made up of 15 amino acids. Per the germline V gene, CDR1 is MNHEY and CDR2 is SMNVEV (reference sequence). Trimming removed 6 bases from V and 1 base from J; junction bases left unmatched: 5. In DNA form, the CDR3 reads TGTGCCAGCAGCCCTAGGACAGGGGGCACAGATACGCAGTATTTT. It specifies CASSPRTGGTDTQYF.

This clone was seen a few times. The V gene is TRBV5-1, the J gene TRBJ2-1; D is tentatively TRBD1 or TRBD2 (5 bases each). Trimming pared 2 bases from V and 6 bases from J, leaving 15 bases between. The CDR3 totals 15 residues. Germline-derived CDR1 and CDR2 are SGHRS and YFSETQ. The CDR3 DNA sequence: TGCGCCAGCAGCTTTACCGGGACCCTAGGCAATGAGCAGTTCTTC. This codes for CASSFTGTLGNEQFF.

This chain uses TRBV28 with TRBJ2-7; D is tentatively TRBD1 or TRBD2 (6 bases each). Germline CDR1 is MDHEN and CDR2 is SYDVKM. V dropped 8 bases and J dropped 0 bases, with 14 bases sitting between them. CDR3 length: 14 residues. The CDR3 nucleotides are TGTGCCAGCCAAGGAGGGGGGAGCTCCTACGAGCAGTACTTC. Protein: CASQGGGSSYEQYF.

In DNA, the CDR3 is TGCAGCGTTGACAGGGGGCGCACAGATACGCAGTATTTT. This sequence encodes CSVDRGRTDTQYF. The chain uses TRBV29-1 and TRBJ2-3, with 8 positions matching TRBD1. V shed 3 bases, J shed 1 base, and the junction held 0 bases outside the gene matches. The CDR3 length is 13 residues. The V gene's germline CDR1 is SQVTM and CDR2 ANQGSEA.